This TCR beta chain derives from a study of Ad26.COV2.S vaccination and SARS-CoV-2 variants. For the study at large: Intramuscularly, Ad26.COV2.S was given either once or twice, 56 days apart. Study results and limitations: With respect to non-spike TCR breadth, vaccine and placebo recipients were similar. A substantial breadth of spike-specific CD8+ and CD4+ T cell responses after vaccination has been reported.

Regarding this clone: Antigen specificity is unknown.

The repertoire was sequenced with immunoSEQ multiplex PCR; TCRdb's copy has only in-frame clones and lacks some. The table shows about 400,000 clones, with 89% occurring only once. The treatment here: roughly 18 received Ad26.COV2.S at low or high dose, single or two shots; 5 received placebo; per-sample allocation not given. After the first vaccine or placebo injection, samples were drawn on day 63. Donation came from an adult in Boston who was aged 18-55 years. In germline, CDR1 is MNHEY, CDR2 SVGAGI. V shed 5 bases and J 4 bases; nucleotides not matched to a gene: 8. The CDR3 consists of 15 residues.

This receptor was obtained from a person aged 18-60 years who received the Ad26.COV2.S COVID-19 vaccine or a placebo. Source: peripheral blood, taken in a trial of Ad26.COV2.S vaccine versus placebo. The rearrangement uses TRBV6-5 and TRBJ1-5, with 7 positions matching TRBD1. DNA for the CDR3: TGTGCCAGCAGTAGAATCGGGACAGCAAATCAGCCCCAGCATTTT. It translates to CASSRIGTANQPQHF.